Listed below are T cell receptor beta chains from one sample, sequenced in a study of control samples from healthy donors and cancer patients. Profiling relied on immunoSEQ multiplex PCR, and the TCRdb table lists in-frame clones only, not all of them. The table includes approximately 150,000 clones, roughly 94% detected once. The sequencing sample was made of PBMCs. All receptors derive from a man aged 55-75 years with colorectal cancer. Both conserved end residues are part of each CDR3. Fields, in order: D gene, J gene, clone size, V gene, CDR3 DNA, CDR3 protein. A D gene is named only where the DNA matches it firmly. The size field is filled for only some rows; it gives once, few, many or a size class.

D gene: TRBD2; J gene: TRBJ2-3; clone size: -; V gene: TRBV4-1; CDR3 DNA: TGCGCCAGCAGCCAAGAGAGAGGGCTAGCGGGGGCCTCTAGCACAGATACGCAGTATTTT; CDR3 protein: CASSQERGLAGASSTDTQYF
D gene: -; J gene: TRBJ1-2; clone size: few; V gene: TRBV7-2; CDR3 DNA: TGTGCCAGCAGCTTGCCTATGCGGGATGGCTACACCTTC; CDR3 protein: CASSLPMRDGYTF
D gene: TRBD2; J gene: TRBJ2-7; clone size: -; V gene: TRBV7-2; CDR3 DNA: TGTGCCAGCAGCTCCCCTCGCGGGGGGAGCTCCTACGAGCAGTACTTC; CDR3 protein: CASSSPRGGSSYEQYF
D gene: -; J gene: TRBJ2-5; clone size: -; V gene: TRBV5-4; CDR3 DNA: TGTGCCAGCAGCCGACAAGGGACGGGACAAGAGACCCAGTACTTC; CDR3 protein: CASSRQGTGQETQYF
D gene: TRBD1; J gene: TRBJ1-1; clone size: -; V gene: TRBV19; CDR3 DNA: TGTGCCAGTAGTACTGGACAGGGCGTCACTGAAGCTTTCTTT; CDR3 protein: CASSTGQGVTEAFF
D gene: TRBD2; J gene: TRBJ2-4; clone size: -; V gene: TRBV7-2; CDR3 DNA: TGTGCCAGCAGCACCGGACTAGCGGGGGCAATGCAGTACTTC; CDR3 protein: CASSTGLAGAMQYF
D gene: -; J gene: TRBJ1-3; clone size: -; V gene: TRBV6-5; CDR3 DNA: TGTGCCAGCACCTCGGGGGGGACCTCTGGAAACACCATATATTTT; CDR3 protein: CASTSGGTSGNTIYF
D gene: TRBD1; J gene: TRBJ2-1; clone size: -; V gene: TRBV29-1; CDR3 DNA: TGCAGCGTTGCGGGTAGGGGGCGCTACAATGAGCAGTTCTTC; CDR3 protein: CSVAGRGRYNEQFF
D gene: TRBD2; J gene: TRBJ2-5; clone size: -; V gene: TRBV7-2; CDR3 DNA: TGTGCCAGCAGCTCCCTAGCGGGGATCACGGGAGAGACCCAGTACTTC; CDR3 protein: CASSSLAGITGETQYF
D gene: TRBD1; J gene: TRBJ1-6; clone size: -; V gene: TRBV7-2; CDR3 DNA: TGTGCCAGCAGGGGGGACAGTAATTCACCCCTCCACTTT; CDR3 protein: CASRGDSNSPLHF
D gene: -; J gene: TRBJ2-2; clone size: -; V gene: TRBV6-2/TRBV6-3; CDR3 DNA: TGTGCCAGCAGTTTCACAGTAGCAAGTGGGTCCGGCGGGGAGCTGTTTTTT; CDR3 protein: CASSFTVASGSGGELFF
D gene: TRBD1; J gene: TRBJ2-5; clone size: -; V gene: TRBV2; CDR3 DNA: TGTGCCAGCAGCGAACAGGGGGCAGGGGAAGAGACCCAGTACTTC; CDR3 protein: CASSEQGAGEETQYF
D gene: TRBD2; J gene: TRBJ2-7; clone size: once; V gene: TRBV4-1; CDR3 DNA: TGCGCCAGCAGCCCAAGTGCTAGCGGCTCCTACGAGCAGTACTTC; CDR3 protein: CASSPSASGSYEQYF
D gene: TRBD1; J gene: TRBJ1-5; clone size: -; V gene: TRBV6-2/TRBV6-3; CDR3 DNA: TGTGCCAGCAGTGGACAGGGGGCAAAACAGCCCCAGCATTTT; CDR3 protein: CASSGQGAKQPQHF
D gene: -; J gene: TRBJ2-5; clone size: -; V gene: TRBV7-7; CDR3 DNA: TGTGCCAGCTCCCCTACAGGGACAAACCAAGAGACCCAGTACTTC; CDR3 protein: CASSPTGTNQETQYF
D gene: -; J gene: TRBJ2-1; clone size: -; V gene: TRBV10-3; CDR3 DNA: TGTGCCATCAGTGAGTCGAGGGCGTGGTTCTTC; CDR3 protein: CAISESRAWFF
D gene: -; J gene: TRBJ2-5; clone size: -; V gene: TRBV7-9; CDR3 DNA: TGTGCCAGCAGCTTACCGGGGCCTCAAGAGACCCAGTACTTC; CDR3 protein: CASSLPGPQETQYF
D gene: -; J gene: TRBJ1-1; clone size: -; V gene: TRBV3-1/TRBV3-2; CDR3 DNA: TGTGCCAGCAGCCCAGCGGGAGTTATGAACACTGAAGCTTTCTTT; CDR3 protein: CASSPAGVMNTEAFF
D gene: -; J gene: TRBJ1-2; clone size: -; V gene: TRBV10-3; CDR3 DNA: TGTGCCTCGACGAGGGGGTTTGGCTACACCTTC; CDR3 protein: CASTRGFGYTF
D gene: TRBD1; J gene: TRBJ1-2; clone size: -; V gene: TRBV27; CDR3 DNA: TGTGCCAGCAGTTCGGGACAGGGGGCCTTCTATGGCTACACCTTC; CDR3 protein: CASSSGQGAFYGYTF
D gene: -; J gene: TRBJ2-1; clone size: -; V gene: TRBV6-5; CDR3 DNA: TGTGCCAGCATTCGGGATTGGGGATCGAGTGAGCAGTTCTTC; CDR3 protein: CASIRDWGSSEQFF
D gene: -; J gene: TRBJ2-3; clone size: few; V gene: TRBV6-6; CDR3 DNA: TGTGCCAGCAGGCCAGGGGACGGGGCTAGCACAGATACGCAGTATTTT; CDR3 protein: CASRPGDGASTDTQYF
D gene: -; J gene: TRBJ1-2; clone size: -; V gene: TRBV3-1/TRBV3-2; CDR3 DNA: TGTGCCAGCAGCCAAGGGACAGCACAAATAAACTATGGCTACACCTTC; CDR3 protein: CASSQGTAQINYGYTF
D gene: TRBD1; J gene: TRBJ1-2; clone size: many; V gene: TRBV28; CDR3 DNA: TGTGCCAGCAGTCCGGGGACAGGGGGCGACTATGGCTACACCTTC; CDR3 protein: CASSPGTGGDYGYTF
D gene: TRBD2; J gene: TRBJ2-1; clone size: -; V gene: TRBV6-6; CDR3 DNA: TGTGCCAGCAGTACCTGGGGGGGGACTTTGAGTGAGCAGTTCTTC; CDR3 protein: CASSTWGGTLSEQFF
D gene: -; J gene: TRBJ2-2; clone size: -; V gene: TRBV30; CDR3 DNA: TGTGCCTGGAGTCGGGACTCTTACACCGGGGAGCTGTTTTTT; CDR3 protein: CAWSRDSYTGELFF
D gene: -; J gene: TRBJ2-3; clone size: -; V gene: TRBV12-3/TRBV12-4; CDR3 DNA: TGTGCCAGCAGTGGGTTTACAGATACGCAGTATTTT; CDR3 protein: CASSGFTDTQYF
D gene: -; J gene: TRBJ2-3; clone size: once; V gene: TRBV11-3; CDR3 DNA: TGTGCCAGCAGCTCACAGGGCACAGATACGCAGTATTTT; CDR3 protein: CASSSQGTDTQYF
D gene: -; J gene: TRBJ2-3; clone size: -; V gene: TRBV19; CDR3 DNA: TGTGCCAGTAGTATAACGGGGGGCACAGATACGCAGTATTTT; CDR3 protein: CASSITGGTDTQYF
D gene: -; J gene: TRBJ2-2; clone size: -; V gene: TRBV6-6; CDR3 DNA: TGTGCCAGCAGTGCCCGACAGGCGAACACCGGGGAGCTGTTTTTT; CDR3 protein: CASSARQANTGELFF
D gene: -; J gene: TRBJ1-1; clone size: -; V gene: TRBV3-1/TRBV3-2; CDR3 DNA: TGTGCCAGCAGCCAAGATCGAGGCCTTGGGGCTTTCTTT; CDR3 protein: CASSQDRGLGAFF
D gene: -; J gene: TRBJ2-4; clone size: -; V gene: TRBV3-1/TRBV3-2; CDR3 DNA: TGTGCCAGCAGCCAAGATTTCAGGGGAGGAGGCAAAAACATTCAGTACTTC; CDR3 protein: CASSQDFRGGGKNIQYF
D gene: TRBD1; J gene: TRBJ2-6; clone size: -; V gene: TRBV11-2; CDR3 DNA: TGTGCCAGCAGTCCGGGACAGGGCTTTGGGGCCAACGTCCTGACTTTC; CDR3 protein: CASSPGQGFGANVLTF
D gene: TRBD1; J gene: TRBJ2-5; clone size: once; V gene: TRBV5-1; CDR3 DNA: TGCGCCAGCAGCTTTGGACAGGGGGCGGCGGAGACCCAGTACTTC; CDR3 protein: CASSFGQGAAETQYF
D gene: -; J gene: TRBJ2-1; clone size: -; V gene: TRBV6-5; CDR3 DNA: TGTGCCGCCCCGAGGGACCCCTACAATGAGCAGTTCTTC; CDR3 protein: CAAPRDPYNEQFF
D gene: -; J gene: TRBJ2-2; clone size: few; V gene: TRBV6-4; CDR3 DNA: TGTGCCAGCAGTAAAAGGGAACAACGCGACACCGGGGAGCTGTTTTTT; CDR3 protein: CASSKREQRDTGELFF
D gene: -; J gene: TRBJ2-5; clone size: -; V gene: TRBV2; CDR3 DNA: TGTGCCAGCAGGGCCCCCTGGTGGGAGACCCAGTACTTC; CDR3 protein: CASRAPWWETQYF
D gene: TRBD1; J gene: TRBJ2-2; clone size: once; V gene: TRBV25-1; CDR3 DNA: TGTGCCAGCCAAACAGACAGGGGTGGCACCGGGGAGCTGTTTTTT; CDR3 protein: CASQTDRGGTGELFF
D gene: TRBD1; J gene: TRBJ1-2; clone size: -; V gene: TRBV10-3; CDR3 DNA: TGTGCCATCAGTGAGGGACAGGGGGGTGGCTACACCTTC; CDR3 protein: CAISEGQGGGYTF
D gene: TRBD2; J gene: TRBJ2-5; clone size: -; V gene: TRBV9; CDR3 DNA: TGTGCCAGCAGCGTAGAGGAGCAGCGGGGGGGCGGGACCCAGTACTTC; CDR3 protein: CASSVEEQRGGGTQYF
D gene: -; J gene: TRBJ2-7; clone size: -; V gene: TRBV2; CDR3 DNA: TGTGCCATCGCCGGGACAAACTCCTACGAGCAGTACTTC; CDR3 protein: CAIAGTNSYEQYF
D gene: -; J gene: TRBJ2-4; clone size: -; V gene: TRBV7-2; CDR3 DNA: TGTGCCAGCAGACCTACAGCAGCCAAAAACATTCAGTACTTC; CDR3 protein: CASRPTAAKNIQYF
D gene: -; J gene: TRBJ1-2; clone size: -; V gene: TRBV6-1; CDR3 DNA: TGTGCCAGCAGTGAAGCGCCGGGGGCGAACTATGGCTACACCTTC; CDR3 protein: CASSEAPGANYGYTF
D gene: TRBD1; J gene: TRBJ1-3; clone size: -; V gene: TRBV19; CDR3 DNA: TGTGCCAGTAGTATTTGGACAGGGGGTTCTGGAAACACCATATATTTT; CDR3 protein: CASSIWTGGSGNTIYF
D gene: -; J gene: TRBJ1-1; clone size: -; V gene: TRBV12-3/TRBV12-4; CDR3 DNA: TGTGCCAGCAGTTTTATGGGGAACACTGAAGCTTTCTTT; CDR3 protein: CASSFMGNTEAFF
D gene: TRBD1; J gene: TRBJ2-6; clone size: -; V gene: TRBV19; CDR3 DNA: TGTGCCACTTTGGACAGGGCTGGGGCCAACGTCCTGACTTTC; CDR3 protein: CATLDRAGANVLTF
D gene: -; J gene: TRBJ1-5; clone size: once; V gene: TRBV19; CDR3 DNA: TGTGCCAGTAGTAGGGGGGGCCAGAGCAATCAGCCCCAGCATTTT; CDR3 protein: CASSRGGQSNQPQHF
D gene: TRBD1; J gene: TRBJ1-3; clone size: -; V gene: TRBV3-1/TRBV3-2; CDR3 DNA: TGTGCCAGCAGCCTTCCCGGGACAGGCCGGGGAAACACCATATATTTT; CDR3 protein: CASSLPGTGRGNTIYF
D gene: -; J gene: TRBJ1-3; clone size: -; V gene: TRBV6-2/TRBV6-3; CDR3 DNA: TGTGCCAGCAGCTGGGACACCATATATTTT; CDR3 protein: CASSWDTIYF
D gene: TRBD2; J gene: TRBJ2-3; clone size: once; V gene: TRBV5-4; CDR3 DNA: TGTGCCAGTCGAAGCGGGGGGGCCAGAGATACGCAGTATTTT; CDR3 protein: CASRSGGARDTQYF
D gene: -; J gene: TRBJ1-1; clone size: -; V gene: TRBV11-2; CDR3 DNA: TGTGCCAGCAGCTTAGAGGGGGGCCGAAAGGACACTGAAGCTTTCTTT; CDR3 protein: CASSLEGGRKDTEAFF
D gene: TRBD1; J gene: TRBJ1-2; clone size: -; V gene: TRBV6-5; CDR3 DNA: TGTGCCAGCAGTCCCGACAGGGTCGGTGGCTACACCTTC; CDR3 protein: CASSPDRVGGYTF
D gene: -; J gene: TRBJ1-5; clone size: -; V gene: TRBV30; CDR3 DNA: TGTGCCTGGAGTCGCAGGGGAAATCAGCCCCAGCATTTT; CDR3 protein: CAWSRRGNQPQHF
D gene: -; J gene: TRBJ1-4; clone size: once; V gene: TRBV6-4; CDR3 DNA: TGTGCCAGCAGTGTGGGGCCCGGAACTAATGAAAAACTGTTTTTT; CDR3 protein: CASSVGPGTNEKLFF
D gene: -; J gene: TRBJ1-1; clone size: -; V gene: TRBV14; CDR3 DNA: TGTGCCAGCAGCCAAAGCGGTCGGTACACTGAAGCTTTCTTT; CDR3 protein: CASSQSGRYTEAFF
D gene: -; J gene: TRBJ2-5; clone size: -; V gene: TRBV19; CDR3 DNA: TGTGCCAGTAGTATAAGACGGGCGGAGACCCAGTACTTC; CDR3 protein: CASSIRRAETQYF
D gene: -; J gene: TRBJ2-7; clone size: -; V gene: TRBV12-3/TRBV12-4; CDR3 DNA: TGTGCCAGCAGTCCAGGGGCCTACGAGCAGTACTTC; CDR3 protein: CASSPGAYEQYF
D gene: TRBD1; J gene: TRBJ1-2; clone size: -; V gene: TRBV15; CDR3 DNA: TGTGCCACCAGCGCCACCGGGACAGGTGCTTATGGCTACACCTTC; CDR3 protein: CATSATGTGAYGYTF
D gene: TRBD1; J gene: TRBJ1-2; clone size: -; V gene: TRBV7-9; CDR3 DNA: TGTGCCAGCAGCTCCTTGACAGGGGGCTACACCTTC; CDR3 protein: CASSSLTGGYTF
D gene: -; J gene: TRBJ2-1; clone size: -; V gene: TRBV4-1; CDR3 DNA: TGCGCCAGCAGCCAGTCCCCAGGGGGGGAGCAGTTCTTC; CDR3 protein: CASSQSPGGEQFF